This passage covers 26 T cell receptor beta chains from one sample sequenced in a study of OX40 agonist ivuxolimab in advanced cancers. Receptor amplification or capture employed the immunoSEQ multiplex PCR assay. Drawn from immuneACCESS, this table holds only the in-frame rearrangements with V and J called that TCRdb kept. Clones are partly lost; checked studies trace under half to an unresolved V gene and leave the rest unexplained. This sample gives about 64,000 clones in total; 88% of them show up just once. The ten biggest clones cover around 0.65% of the sample. The input for sequencing was CD4+ or CD8+ T cells sorted from blood, taken in a trial of the OX40 agonist ivuxolimab. Receptors originate from an adult with an advanced solid tumor such as melanoma, head and neck, liver or kidney cancer.

The J gene is TRBJ1-1, the V gene TRBV6-1; D is unclear. Trimming cost V 6 bases and J 10 bases, with 15 bases left between them. CDR1 MNHNS and CDR2 SASEGT come from the germline V gene. The CDR3 has 12 residues. CDR3 sequence: CASRSSPPLAFF. In nucleotides, the CDR3 is TGTGCCAGCAGAAGCAGCCCCCCTTTAGCTTTCTTT.

This chain joins TRBV9 and TRBJ2-3; D gene unclear. The CDR3 contains 14 residues. Per germline, CDR1 SGDLS and CDR2 YYNGEE. V gave up 4 bases and J gave up 3 bases, with 12 bases separating them. CDR3 sequence reads: CASSSHMQTDTQYF. The CDR3 bases are TGTGCCAGCAGCTCTCATATGCAGACAGATACGCAGTATTTT.

This clone was found once. This chain uses TRBV19 with TRBJ2-5, with D tentatively TRBD1 or TRBD2 (5 bases each). V was trimmed by 5 bases and J by 6 bases, leaving 25 bases between them. The germline V gene has CDR1 LNHDA and CDR2 SQIVND (reference sequence). The CDR3 contains 17 residues. The CDR3 nucleotides are TGTGCCAGTAGTTCCCCCGGTGGGAAGGGGACCGAGAAGACCCAGTACTTC. As protein: CASSSPGGKGTEKTQYF.

The J gene is TRBJ1-5, the V gene TRBV27; D is perhaps TRBD1 (5 bases). The CDR3 totals 13 residues. Per germline, CDR1 MNHEY and CDR2 SMNVEV (reference sequence). The V end lost 5 bases, the J end lost 7 bases, and 12 bases lay between the germline ends. CDR3 in DNA: TGTGCCAGCAGTGCAGGGAATTTGCAGCCCCAGCATTTT. This codes for CASSAGNLQPQHF.

The gene calls are TRBV7-9 and TRBJ2-7; maybe TRBD2 (5 bases). Per the germline V gene, CDR1 is SEHNR and CDR2 is FQNEAQ (reference sequence). The CDR3 spans 16 residues. V shed 2 bases and J shed 4 bases, with 18 bases lying between them. CDR3 in amino acids: CASSLWSRTSSYEQYF. CDR3 nucleotides: TGTGCCAGCAGCTTATGGTCCAGGACTTCCTCTTACGAGCAGTACTTC.

The J gene is TRBJ2-1, the V gene TRBV5-1, with 15 bases that match TRBD2. The CDR3 has 18 residues. The V segment lost 2 bases and the J segment 7 bases; nucleotides outside the gene matches: 10. Per germline, CDR1 SGHRS and CDR2 YFSETQ. The CDR3 nucleotides are TGCGCCAGCAGCTTTGGGACTAGCGGGAGGAGACTAGGGAATGAGCAGTTCTTC. This sequence encodes CASSFGTSGRRLGNEQFF.

By share, this clone ranks as medium-sized. The chain uses TRBV7-3 and TRBJ2-1, with 11 bases that match TRBD1. CDR1 SGHTA and CDR2 FQGTGA come from the germline V gene. The V segment lost 4 bases and the J segment 3 bases; nucleotides outside the gene matches: 2. The length of the CDR3 is 15 residues. CDR3 in amino acids: CASSSGTGGYNEQFF. The DNA of the CDR3 is TGTGCCAGCAGCTCCGGGACAGGGGGCTACAATGAGCAGTTCTTC.

The chain uses TRBV2 and TRBJ1-5, with no clear D. The ends were cut back, 6 bases at V and 0 bases at J, with 6 bases in the middle. The CDR3 length is 13 residues. Germline loops: CDR1 SNHLY, CDR2 FYNNEI. The CDR3: CASRLDSNQPQHF. The CDR3 DNA sequence: TGTGCCAGCAGACTGGATAGCAATCAGCCCCAGCATTTT.

The genes are TRBV7-9 and TRBJ2-3; D is unclear. The V end was cut by 6 bases, the J end by 2 bases, with 6 bases between. Per the germline V gene, CDR1 is SEHNR and CDR2 is FQNEAQ (reference sequence). This CDR3 has 12 amino acids. The CDR3 region is CASSSVTDTQYF. The CDR3 DNA reads as TGTGCCAGCAGTTCGGTCACAGATACGCAGTATTTT.

The genes are TRBV5-5 and TRBJ2-3, with 9 bases fitting TRBD2. The CDR3 totals 16 residues. J was trimmed by 6 bases and V by 4 bases; bases with no gene match: 12. Per the germline V gene, CDR1 is SGHKS and CDR2 is YYEKEE (reference sequence). The CDR3 here is CASSLASAGGPDTQYF. CDR3 coding DNA: TGTGCCAGCAGCCTGGCTTCTGCGGGAGGGCCGGATACGCAGTATTTT.

The chain employs TRBV2 and TRBJ1-4, with D perhaps matching TRBD1 (5 bases). The V end lost 2 bases, the J end lost 8 bases, and 15 bases lay between the germline ends. The length of the CDR3 is 15 residues. Germline V lookup: CDR1 SNHLY, CDR2 FYNNEI. The CDR3 region has the DNA TGTGCCAGCAGTGAATGGGGACTTCGGGGGGAAAAACTGTTTTTT. Its protein is CASSEWGLRGEKLFF.

The rearrangement uses TRBV18 and TRBJ1-1, with a weak D call TRBD1 (5 bases). CDR1 and CDR2 from the germline V gene are KGHSH and LQKENI. This CDR3 has 15 amino acids. V gave up 3 bases and J gave up 6 bases, with 17 bases separating them. DNA for the CDR3: TGTGCCAGCTCACCCTCCCTAGGCAGGGTAGCTGAAGCTTTCTTT. Translation: CASSPSLGRVAEAFF. Full variable domain (rest looked up from reference TRBV18 and TRBJ1-1): NAGVMQNPRHLVRRRGQEARLRCSPMKGHSHVYWYRQLPEEGLKFMVYLQKENIIDESGMPKERFSAEFPKEGPSILRIQQVVRGDSAAYFCASSPSLGRVAEAFFGQGTRLTVV.

The chain couples TRBV5-6 to TRBJ1-2; weak D call: TRBD1 (5 bases). Germline V gene lookup returns CDR1 SGHDT and CDR2 YYEEEE. V gave up 4 bases and J gave up 10 bases, with 14 bases separating them. This CDR3 spans 12 amino acids. The CDR3 region has the DNA TGTGCCAGCAGCCTCGGGGCCGTTGACTACACCTTC. This gives the protein CASSLGAVDYTF. The whole variable domain, filled in from reference TRBV5-6 and TRBJ1-2, reads DAGVTQSPTHLIKTRGQQVTLRCSPKSGHDTVSWYQQALGQGPQFIFQYYEEEERQRGNFPDRFSGHQFPNYSSELNVNALLLGDSALYLCASSLGAVDYTFGSGTRLTVV.

The rearrangement joins TRBV5-4 to TRBJ2-3; 11 nucleotides match TRBD2. Germline CDR1 and CDR2: SGHNT and YYREEE (reference sequence). This CDR3 comprises 15 residues. V was pared by 4 bases and J by 4 bases, with 5 bases of the junction left unmatched. CDR3 nucleotides: TGTGCCAGCAGCCTATTGGGACTAGCGGCAGATACGCAGTATTTT. Amino acids: CASSLLGLAADTQYF.

The chain employs TRBV19 and TRBJ1-5, with 10 bases lining up with TRBD1. Germline CDR1 is LNHDA and CDR2 is SQIVND (reference sequence). V lost 4 bases, J lost 4 bases, and 19 bases stayed unmatched. This CDR3 is built from 20 residues. The CDR3 DNA sequence: TGTGCCAGTAGTACGCAGAGACCCGGGACAGGGGTGGACGGTAATCAGCCCCAGCATTTT. Encoded protein: CASSTQRPGTGVDGNQPQHF.

This clone was seen just once. The J gene is TRBJ2-2, the V gene TRBV10-3; D gene unclear. This CDR3 comprises 11 residues. Trimming left V 10 bases short and J 0 bases short, with 3 bases between. CDR1 and CDR2 (germline): ENHRY, SYGVKD. The CDR3 DNA reads as TGTGCCACTGCGAACACCGGGGAGCTGTTTTTT. Amino acids: CATANTGELFF.

The chain recombines TRBV7-9 with TRBJ2-1; D possibly corresponds to TRBD1 (6 bases). CDR3 length equals 14 residues. The V gene's germline CDR1 is SEHNR and CDR2 FQNEAQ (reference sequence). V gave up 5 bases and J gave up 7 bases, with 15 bases separating them. This CDR3 reads CASSRDMGWNEQFF. CDR3 DNA: TGTGCCAGCAGCCGGGACATGGGGTGGAATGAGCAGTTCTTC.

This chain links TRBV7-2 with TRBJ2-1; 9 nucleotides agree with TRBD2. The CDR3 has 16 amino acids. Germline V gives CDR1 SGHTA, CDR2 FQGNSA. V shed 4 bases, J shed 9 bases, and the junction held 13 bases outside the gene matches. CDR3 sequence reads: CASSWRVAREGGEQFF. The CDR3 nucleotides are TGTGCCAGCAGCTGGAGGGTAGCGCGGGAGGGGGGTGAGCAGTTCTTC.

CDR3 sequence (DNA): TGTGCCAGCAGTGAGGGGGCTTCGGGGGTCCCGTACTTC. Translating it yields CASSEGASGVPYF. The chain couples TRBV9 to TRBJ2-7, with D maybe TRBD1 (7 bases). The CDR3 runs to 13 residues. Deletions cut 5 bases from V and 12 bases from J, with 21 bases between. From germline, CDR1 is SGDLS and CDR2 YYNGEE.

V usage is TRBV7-9 and J usage is TRBJ1-3; D may be TRBD1 (5 bases). CDR1 SEHNR and CDR2 FQNEAQ come from the germline V gene (reference sequence). V was cut by 4 bases and J by 0 bases, with 10 bases left in between. This CDR3 contains 15 residues. The CDR3 DNA reads as TGTGCCAGCAGCTCGTCAGGGCTCTCTGGAAACACCATATATTTT. This sequence encodes CASSSSGLSGNTIYF.

This clone was seen just once. The chain links TRBV9 to TRBJ1-2; a possible D gene is TRBD1 (5 bases). CDR1 is SGDLS, CDR2 YYNGEE, per germline. V was pared by 4 bases and J by 4 bases, with 23 bases between. The length of the CDR3 is 17 residues. CDR3 sequence: CASSLGFGDGLAYGYTF. The CDR3 nucleotides are TGTGCCAGCAGCCTGGGGTTTGGGGACGGACTGGCCTATGGCTACACCTTC.

V usage is TRBV5-4 and J usage is TRBJ2-2; possible D gene TRBD1, 6 bases. Germline values: CDR1 SGHNT, CDR2 YYREEE (reference sequence). V was cut by 2 bases and J by 4 bases, with 12 bases left in between. The CDR3 has 15 amino acids. In DNA, the CDR3 is TGTGCCAGCAGCTTTGGGACATTAACCACCGGGGAGCTGTTTTTT. This sequence encodes CASSFGTLTTGELFF.

This clone appeared a few times. The chain has TRBV5-1 and TRBJ1-1, with D hard to call. This CDR3 is built from 12 residues. Germline CDR1 SGHRS, CDR2 YFSETQ. Trimming pared 5 bases from V and 3 bases from J, leaving 8 bases between. In DNA, the CDR3 is TGCGCCAGCAGGTATGGGGACACTGAAGCTTTCTTT. Translated: CASRYGDTEAFF.

The CDR3 sequence: CASSLRETQYF. In nucleotides, the CDR3 is TGTGCCAGCAGTTTGCGAGAGACCCAGTACTTC. This chain uses TRBV6-1 with TRBJ2-5; D not certain. The CDR3 is 11 residues long. Germline V gene sequence: CDR1 MNHNS, CDR2 SASEGT. V lost 5 bases and J lost 4, with 5 bases in between.

This clone was picked up one time. The chain employs TRBV28 and TRBJ2-5; 8 bases agree with TRBD1. The CDR3 has 14 amino acids. Germline lookup yields CDR1 MDHEN and CDR2 SYDVKM. V shed 3 bases and J 6 bases; nucleotides not matched to a gene: 6. The DNA for the CDR3 is TGTGCCAGCAGTTTGCTAACAGGGGGAAAGACCCAGTACTTC. It yields the protein CASSLLTGGKTQYF.

The rearrangement uses TRBV6-1 and TRBJ2-1, with 9 bases lining up with TRBD2. The CDR3 runs 15 residues. V lost 5 bases, J lost 5 bases, and 7 bases stayed unmatched. Germline V gene data show CDR1 as MNHNS and CDR2 as SASEGT. In nucleotides, the CDR3 is TGTGCCAGCAGTCGCCTAGCGGGAAGGGACAATGAGCAGTTCTTC. Translation: CASSRLAGRDNEQFF.